This record concerns one T cell receptor (beta chain) sequence. These data originate in a study of blood T cell repertoires in COVID-19. With 2 bases clipped from V and 5 bases from J, the junction kept 2 bases outside the gene matches. CDR3 size: 15 residues. Germline V gene sequence: CDR1 KGHSH, CDR2 LQKENI. Profiling relied on immunoSEQ multiplex PCR, and the TCRdb table lists in-frame clones only, not all of them. This sample has about 320,000 clones, with approximately 84% found just once. The rearrangement links TRBV18 to TRBJ2-2, with 10 bases identical to TRBD1. This clonotype originated in a woman aged 18-29 years who had recovered from COVID-19. The material sequenced was PBMCs or T cells enriched from blood (not recorded which). CDR3 sequence: CASSPLDRGTGELFF. As DNA, the CDR3 is TGTGCCAGCTCACCATTGGACAGGGGGACCGGGGAGCTGTTTTTT.